This T cell receptor beta chain comes out of a study of CD8 T cells in Susac syndrome. From blood CD8+ and CD4+ T cells, the TCR beta chain was sequenced. Definite or probable Susac syndrome was diagnosed using recently defined diagnostic criteria. Reverse transcription of roughly 0.5 to 1 ug RNA was carried out with random hexamers. A single record per CDR3 protein comes from TCRdb applying MiXCR to the immunoSEQ multiplex PCR reads. Of about 110,000 distinct CDR3 sequences listed, roughly 94% were seen once; the top ten hold roughly 0.38%. The clonotype comes from a human donor with Susac syndrome. The material sequenced was CD8+ T cells from PBMCs.

The CDR3 DNA follows: TGTGCCAGCAGTTTGGACCGATACACAGATACGCAGTATTTT. Its translation: CASSLDRYTDTQYF. J is TRBJ2-3 and V is TRBV6-5; D gene ambiguous. V shed 4 bases and J shed 2 bases, with 10 bases lying between them. The germline CDR1 and CDR2 sequences are MNHEY and SVGAGI. The CDR3 has 14 amino acids.